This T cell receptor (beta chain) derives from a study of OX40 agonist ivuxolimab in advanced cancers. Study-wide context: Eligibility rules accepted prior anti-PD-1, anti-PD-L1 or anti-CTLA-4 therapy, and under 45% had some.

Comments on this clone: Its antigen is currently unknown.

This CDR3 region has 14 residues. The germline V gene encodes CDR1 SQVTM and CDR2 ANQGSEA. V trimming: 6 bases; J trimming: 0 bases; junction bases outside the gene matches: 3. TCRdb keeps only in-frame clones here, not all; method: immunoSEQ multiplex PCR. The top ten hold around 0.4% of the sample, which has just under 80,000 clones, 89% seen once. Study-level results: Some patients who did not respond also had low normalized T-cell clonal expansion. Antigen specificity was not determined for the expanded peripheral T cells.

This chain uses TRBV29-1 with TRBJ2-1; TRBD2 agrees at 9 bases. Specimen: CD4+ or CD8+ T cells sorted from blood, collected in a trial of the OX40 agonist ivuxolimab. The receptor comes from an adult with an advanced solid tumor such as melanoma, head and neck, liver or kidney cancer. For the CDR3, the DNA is TGCAGCGTCGGGACTAGCAGCTCCTACAATGAGCAGTTCTTC. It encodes CSVGTSSSYNEQFF.